The 3 T cell receptor beta chains in this list originate from one sample, sequenced in a study of cytomegalovirus exposure and HLA in healthy donors. PCR involved 60 Vbeta and 13 Jbeta primers. TCRdb's copy holds only in-frame clones and misses some; the assay was immunoSEQ multiplex PCR. The sample records about 89,000 clones, 9.4% being singletons. The sample consisted of PBMCs. These TCRs come from a man between 45 and 60 years old in good health and CMV-seropositive.

The chain couples TRBV7-9 to TRBJ2-1, with TRBD2 matching 7 bases. After removal of 4 bases from V and 0 bases from J, the junction contained 6 bases not matched to a gene. The length of the CDR3 is 16 residues. Germline assignment: CDR1 SEHNR and CDR2 FQNEAQ (reference sequence). The CDR3 sequence: CASSSLAGRSYNEQFF. In DNA, the CDR3 is TGTGCCAGCAGCTCATTAGCGGGCCGCTCCTACAATGAGCAGTTCTTC. The entire variable domain, with the rest obtained from reference TRBV7-9 and TRBJ2-1, is as follows: DTGVSQNPRHKITKRGQNVTFRCDPISEHNRLYWYRQTLGQGPEFLTYFQNEAQLEKSRLLSDRFSAERPKGSFSTLEIQRTEQGDSAMYLCASSSLAGRSYNEQFFGPGTRLTVL.

This clone was counted only a few times. The V and J genes are TRBV28 and TRBJ2-2, with D hard to call. Germline lookup yields CDR1 MDHEN and CDR2 SYDVKM. The CDR3 sequence is 12 residues long. Between the trimmed V and J ends, which lost 4 bases and 4 bases, there was a span of 4 bases. CDR3 DNA sequence: TGTGCCAGCAGTTCGTCCACCGGGGAGCTGTTTTTT. Translation: CASSSSTGELFF.

This clone was counted only a few times. At one boundary the junction diverges from the germline segment, which might be a read error. V gene TRBV2 combines with J gene TRBJ1-2; 9 positions agree with TRBD1. Germline assignment: CDR1 SNHLY and CDR2 FYNNEI. CDR3 size: 14 residues. The CDR3 region has the DNA TGTGCCAGCAGGGAAGGGGGGACAGGGTACGGCTACACCTTC. Translation gives CASREGGTGYGYTF. Supplemented by reference TRBV2 and TRBJ1-2, the full variable domain reads EPEVTQTPSHQVTQMGQEVILRCVPISNHLYFYWYRQILGQKVEFLVSFYNNEISEKSEIFDDQFSVERPDGSNFTLKIRSTKLEDSAMYFCASREGGTGYGYTFGSGTRLTVV.